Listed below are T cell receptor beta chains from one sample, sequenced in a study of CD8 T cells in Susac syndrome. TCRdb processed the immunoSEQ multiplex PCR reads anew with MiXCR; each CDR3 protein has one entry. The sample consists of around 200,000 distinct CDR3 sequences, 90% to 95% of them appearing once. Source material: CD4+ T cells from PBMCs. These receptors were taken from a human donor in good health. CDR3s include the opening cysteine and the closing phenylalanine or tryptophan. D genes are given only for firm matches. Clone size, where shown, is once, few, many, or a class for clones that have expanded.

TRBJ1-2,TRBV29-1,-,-,TGCAGCGTTGAAAGGAGAGGGGCTAACTATGGCTACACCTTC,CSVERRGANYGYTF
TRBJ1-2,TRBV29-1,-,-,TGCTCCACCCGAAGGACAGATAACTATGGCTACACCTTC,CSTRRTDNYGYTF
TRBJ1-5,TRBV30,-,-,TGTGCCTGGAGTGTGGGGAGGGTAGAGCCCCAGCATTTT,CAWSVGRVEPQHF
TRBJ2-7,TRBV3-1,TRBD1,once,TGTGCCAGCGGCGAACGGGGACAGGGGCTCTACGAGCAGTACTTC,CASGERGQGLYEQYF
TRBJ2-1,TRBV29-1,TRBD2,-,TGCAGCGTTTATAAGCGGGAGGGACCCTACAATGAGCAGTTCTTC,CSVYKREGPYNEQFF
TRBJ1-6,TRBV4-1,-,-,TGCGCCAGCAGCCAAGGGCAGGGGCCTAATTCACCCCTCCACTTT,CASSQGQGPNSPLHF
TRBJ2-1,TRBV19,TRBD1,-,TGTGCCAGTAGTATACCAGGGGGAGCGTACAATGAGCAGTTCTTC,CASSIPGGAYNEQFF
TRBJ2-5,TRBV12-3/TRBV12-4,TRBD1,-,TGTGCCAGCAGTTCCGGGACAGCCCAAGAGACCCAGTACTTC,CASSSGTAQETQYF
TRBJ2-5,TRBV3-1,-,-,TGTGCCAGCAGCCAAGATTGGGAAGAGACCCAGTACTTC,CASSQDWEETQYF
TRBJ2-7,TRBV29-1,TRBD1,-,TGCAGCGTTGGGGACAGGGGCGAGCAGTACTTC,CSVGDRGEQYF
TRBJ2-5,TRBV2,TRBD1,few,TGTGCCAGCAGTGGGACAGGGCAAGAGACCCAGTACTTC,CASSGTGQETQYF
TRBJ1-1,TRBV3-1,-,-,TGTGCCAGCAGTGTTGAGGGGGACTGGAAGACTGAAGCTTTCTTT,CASSVEGDWKTEAFF
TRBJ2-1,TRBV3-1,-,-,TGTGCCAGCAGCTCCCGCGTGGGGGTGTCCTACAATGAGCAGTTCTTC,CASSSRVGVSYNEQFF
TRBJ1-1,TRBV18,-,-,TGTGCCAGCTCACCAGTAGCGAACACTGAAGCTTTCTTT,CASSPVANTEAFF
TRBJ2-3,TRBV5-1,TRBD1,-,TGCGCCAGCAGCGGGGGACAGGTCCTAGATACGCAGTATTTT,CASSGGQVLDTQYF
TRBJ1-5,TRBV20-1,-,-,TGCAGTGCTAGAGATGGGCAGAGCAATCAGCCCCAGCATTTT,CSARDGQSNQPQHF
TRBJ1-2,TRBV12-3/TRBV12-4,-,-,TGTGCCAGCAGTAGGGACTATGGCTACACCTTC,CASSRDYGYTF
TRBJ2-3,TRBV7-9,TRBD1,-,TGTGCCAGCAGGATCCACGGGACAGGGATAGGGGATACGCAGTATTTT,CASRIHGTGIGDTQYF
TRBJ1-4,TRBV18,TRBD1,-,TGTGCCAGCTCACCGGTCCCGGGACAGGGGACGTCCGGGGGAAAACTGTTTTTT,CASSPVPGQGTSGGKLFF
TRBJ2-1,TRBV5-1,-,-,TGCGCCAGCAGCTCAACACTCTCAGGGAACACCTACAATGAGCAGTTCTTC,CASSSTLSGNTYNEQFF
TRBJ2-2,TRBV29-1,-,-,TGCAGCGTTGACAGTTCCAACACCGGGGAGCTGTTTTTT,CSVDSSNTGELFF
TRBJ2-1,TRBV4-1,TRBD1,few,TGCGCCAGCAGCCCCTGGGGACAGGGATACAATGAGCAGTTCTTC,CASSPWGQGYNEQFF
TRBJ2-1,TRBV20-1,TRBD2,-,TGCAGTGCTAGAGACTTACTAGCGGGGGCTAGGGATGAGCAGTTCTTC,CSARDLLAGARDEQFF
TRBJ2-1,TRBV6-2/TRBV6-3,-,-,TGTGCCAGCACCAGCCCTGGGGGGTTGATTTCCTCCTACAATGAGCAGTTCTTC,CASTSPGGLISSYNEQFF
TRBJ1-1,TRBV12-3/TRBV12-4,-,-,TGTGCCAGCATTCCGGGACACTCGAACACTGAAGCTTTCTTT,CASIPGHSNTEAFF
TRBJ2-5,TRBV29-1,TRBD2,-,TGCAGCGTTGTCGATCCTAGCGGGGTAATCTTGTCGCGAGAGACCCAGTACTTC,CSVVDPSGVILSRETQYF
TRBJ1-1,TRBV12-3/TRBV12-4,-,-,TGTGCCAGCAGAAAATACCTGAACACTGAAGCTTTCTTT,CASRKYLNTEAFF
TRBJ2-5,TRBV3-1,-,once,TGTGCCAGCAGCCAATTTCGGGGGCGCGAGGAGACCCAGTACTTC,CASSQFRGREETQYF
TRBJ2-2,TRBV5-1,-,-,TGCGCCAGCAGCTTGGGTGGAAACACCGGGGAGCTGTTTTTT,CASSLGGNTGELFF
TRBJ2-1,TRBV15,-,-,TGTGCCACCAGCAGAGACCGGGTACAACACAATGAGCAGTTCTTC,CATSRDRVQHNEQFF
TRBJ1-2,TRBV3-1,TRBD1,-,TGTGCCAGCAACCACAGGGGGGGCCGGGATGGCTACACCTTC,CASNHRGGRDGYTF
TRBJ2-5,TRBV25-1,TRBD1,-,TGTGCCAGCAGTGAACCGGGACAGCCGAAGGAGGAGACCCAGTACTTC,CASSEPGQPKEETQYF
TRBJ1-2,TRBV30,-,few,TGTGCCTGGAGTGTATTTGGGGGCTACACCTTC,CAWSVFGGYTF
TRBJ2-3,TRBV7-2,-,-,TGTGCCAGCAGCTTAGGAATCGATACGCAGTATTTT,CASSLGIDTQYF
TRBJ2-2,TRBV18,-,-,TGTGCCAGCTCACAGCTAGCGAACACCGGGGAGCTGTTTTTT,CASSQLANTGELFF
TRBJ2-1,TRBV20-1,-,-,TGCAGTGCTAGGATCGTTACGGTCCTTGGAGGCTACAATGAGCAGTTCTTC,CSARIVTVLGGYNEQFF
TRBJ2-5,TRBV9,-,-,TGTGCCAGCAGCGTAGGGACGGCCTGGTACTTC,CASSVGTAWYF
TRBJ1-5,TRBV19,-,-,TGTGCCAGTAGTGCCCTTCAGGGAGATCAGCCCCAGCATTTT,CASSALQGDQPQHF
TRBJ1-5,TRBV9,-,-,TGTGCCAGCAGCGCTACAGGGTTAGATCAGCCCCAGCATTTT,CASSATGLDQPQHF
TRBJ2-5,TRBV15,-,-,TGTGCCACCAGCAGAGCGAACAACCAAGAGACCCAGTACTTC,CATSRANNQETQYF
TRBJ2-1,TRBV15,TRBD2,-,TGTGCCACCAGCAGCGGGATTAGCGGGGGGTACAATGAGCAGTTCTTC,CATSSGISGGYNEQFF
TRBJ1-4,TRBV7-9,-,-,TGTGCCAGCAGCTCCTCGGCGGACGCAACTAATGAAAAACTGTTTTTT,CASSSSADATNEKLFF
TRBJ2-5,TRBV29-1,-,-,TGCAGCGTTGATCTGGAGACCCAGTACTTC,CSVDLETQYF
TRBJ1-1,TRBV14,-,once,TGTGCCAGCAGCCAAGGGCTGATGAACACTGAAGCTTTCTTT,CASSQGLMNTEAFF
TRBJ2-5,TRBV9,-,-,TGTGCCAGCAGCGTAACCGTCGGTGAGACCCAGTACTTC,CASSVTVGETQYF
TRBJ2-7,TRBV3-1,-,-,TGTGCCAGCAGCCAAGAGCCCTACGAGCAGTACTTC,CASSQEPYEQYF
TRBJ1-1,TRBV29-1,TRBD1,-,TGCAGCGTTGATGTTCGGGGGACAGCTTCGAACACTGAAGCTTTCTTT,CSVDVRGTASNTEAFF